This T cell receptor (beta chain) was recorded in a study of blood T cells in healthy people across ages. Study results and caveats: Expanded clonotype shifts may have been confounded, as the donors had an unknown CMV status. Donors of long life had a larger count of naive CD4+ cells and greater diversity than aged donors.

Notes on this clonotype: Its antigen is unidentified.

Primed by a sample-barcoded 5' primer and a J-beta primer mix, a second PCR proceeded for about 7 to 11 cycles. Per sample, CDR3-containing paired-end reads numbered at least 2.5 million. Each CDR3 protein is one row after TCRdb ran MiXCR on the 5' RACE reads. The sample holds fewer than 950,000 distinct CDR3 sequences; roughly 34% are singletons and the top ten take roughly 13%. Total RNA extracted from each sample amounted to at least 5.5 micrograms. The sample taken for sequencing was blood. The sequence derives from a man younger than 35 in good health.

The CDR3 loop is CAARSGGLYNEQFF. Written as DNA, the CDR3 is TGTGCCGCCCGCAGCGGGGGGCTCTACAATGAGCAGTTCTTC. V and J are TRBV10-3 and TRBJ2-1; 9 nucleotides line up with TRBD2. Looked up from germline, CDR1 is ENHRY and CDR2 is SYGVKD. This CDR3 region has 14 residues. Trimming took 11 bases from V and 3 from J; bases not matched to a gene: 8.